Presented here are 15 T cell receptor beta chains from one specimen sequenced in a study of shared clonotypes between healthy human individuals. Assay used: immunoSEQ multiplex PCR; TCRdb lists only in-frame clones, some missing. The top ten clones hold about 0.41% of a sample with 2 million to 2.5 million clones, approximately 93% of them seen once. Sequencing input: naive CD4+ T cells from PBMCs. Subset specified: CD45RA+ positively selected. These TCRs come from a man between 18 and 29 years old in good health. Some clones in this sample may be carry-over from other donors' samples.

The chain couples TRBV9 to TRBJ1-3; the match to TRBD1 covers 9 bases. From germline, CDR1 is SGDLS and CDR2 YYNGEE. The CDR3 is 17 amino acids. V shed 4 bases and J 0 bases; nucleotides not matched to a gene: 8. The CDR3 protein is CASSPEGTGFSGNTIYF. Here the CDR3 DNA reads TGTGCCAGCAGCCCCGAGGGGACAGGGTTCTCTGGAAACACCATATATTTT.

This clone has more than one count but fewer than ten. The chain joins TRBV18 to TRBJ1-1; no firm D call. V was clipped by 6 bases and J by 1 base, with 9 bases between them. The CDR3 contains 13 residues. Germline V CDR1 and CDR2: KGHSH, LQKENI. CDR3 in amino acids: CASSHPTNTEAFF. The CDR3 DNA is TGTGCCAGCTCCCACCCAACGAACACTGAAGCTTTCTTT.

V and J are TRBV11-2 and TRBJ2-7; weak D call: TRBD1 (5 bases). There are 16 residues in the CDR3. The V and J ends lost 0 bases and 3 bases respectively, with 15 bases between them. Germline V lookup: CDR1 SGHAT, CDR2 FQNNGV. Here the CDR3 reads CASSLESRGGVYEQYF. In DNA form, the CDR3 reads TGTGCCAGCAGCTTAGAATCAAGGGGTGGGGTCTACGAGCAGTACTTC.

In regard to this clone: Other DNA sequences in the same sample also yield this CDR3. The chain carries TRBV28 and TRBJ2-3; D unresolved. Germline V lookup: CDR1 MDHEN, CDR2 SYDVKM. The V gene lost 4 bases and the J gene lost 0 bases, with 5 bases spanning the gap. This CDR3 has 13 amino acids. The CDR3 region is CASSSPSTDTQYF. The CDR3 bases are TGTGCCAGCAGTTCCCCAAGCACAGATACGCAGTATTTT.

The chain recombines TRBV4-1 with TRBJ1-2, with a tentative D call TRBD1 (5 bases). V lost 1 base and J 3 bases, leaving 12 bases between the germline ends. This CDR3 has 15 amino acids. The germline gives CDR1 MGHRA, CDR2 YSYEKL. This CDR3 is CASSQGRQSYYGYTF. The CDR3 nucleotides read TGCGCCAGCAGCCAAGGAAGACAGAGTTACTATGGCTACACCTTC.

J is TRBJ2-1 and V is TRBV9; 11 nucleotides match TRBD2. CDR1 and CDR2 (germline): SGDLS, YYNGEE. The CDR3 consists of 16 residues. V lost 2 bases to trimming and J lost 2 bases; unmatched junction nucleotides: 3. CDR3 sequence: CASSVFSGRAYNEQFF. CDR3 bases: TGTGCCAGCAGCGTTTTTAGCGGGAGGGCCTACAATGAGCAGTTCTTC.

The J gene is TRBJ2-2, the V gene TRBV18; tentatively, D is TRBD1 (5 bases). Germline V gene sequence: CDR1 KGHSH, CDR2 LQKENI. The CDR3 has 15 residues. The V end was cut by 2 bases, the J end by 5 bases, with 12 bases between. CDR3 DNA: TGTGCCAGCTCACCAGAAGGGGCTGGGACCGGGGAGCTGTTTTTT. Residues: CASSPEGAGTGELFF.

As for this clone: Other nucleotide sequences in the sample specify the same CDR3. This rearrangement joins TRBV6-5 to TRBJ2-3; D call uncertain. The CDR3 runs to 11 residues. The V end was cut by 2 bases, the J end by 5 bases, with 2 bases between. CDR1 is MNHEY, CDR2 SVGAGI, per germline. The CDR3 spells CASSYQDTQYF. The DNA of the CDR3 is TGTGCCAGCAGTTACCAAGATACGCAGTATTTT.

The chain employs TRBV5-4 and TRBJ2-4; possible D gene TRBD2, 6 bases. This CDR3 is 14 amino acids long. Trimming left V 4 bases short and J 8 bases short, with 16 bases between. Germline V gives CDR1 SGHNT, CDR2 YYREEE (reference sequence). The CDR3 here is CASSVTGLRDIQYF. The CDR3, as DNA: TGTGCCAGCAGCGTAACGGGACTTAGGGACATTCAGTACTTC.

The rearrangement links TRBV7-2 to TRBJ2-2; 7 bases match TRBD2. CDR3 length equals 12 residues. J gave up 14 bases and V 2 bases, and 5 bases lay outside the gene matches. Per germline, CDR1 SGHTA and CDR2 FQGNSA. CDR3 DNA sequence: TGTGCCAGCAGCTTAACTAGCGTGGAACTGTTTTTT. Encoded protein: CASSLTSVELFF.

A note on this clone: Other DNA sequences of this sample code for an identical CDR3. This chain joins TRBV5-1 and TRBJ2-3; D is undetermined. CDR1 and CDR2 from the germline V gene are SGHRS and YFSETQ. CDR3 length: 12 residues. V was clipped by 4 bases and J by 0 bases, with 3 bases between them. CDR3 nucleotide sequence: TGCGCCAGCAGCACTAGCACAGATACGCAGTATTTT. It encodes CASSTSTDTQYF.

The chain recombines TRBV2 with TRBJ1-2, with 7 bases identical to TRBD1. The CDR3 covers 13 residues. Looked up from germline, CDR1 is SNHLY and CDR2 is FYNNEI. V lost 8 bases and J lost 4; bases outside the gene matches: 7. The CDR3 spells CASRGQRIYGYTF. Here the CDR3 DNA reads TGTGCCAGCCGGGGACAGAGGATCTATGGCTACACCTTC.

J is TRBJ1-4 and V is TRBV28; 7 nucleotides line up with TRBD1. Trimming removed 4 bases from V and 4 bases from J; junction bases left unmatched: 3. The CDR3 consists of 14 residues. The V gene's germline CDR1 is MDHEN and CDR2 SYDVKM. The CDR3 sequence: CASSSGQLNEKLFF. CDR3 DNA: TGTGCCAGCAGTTCGGGACAGCTTAATGAAAAACTGTTTTTT.

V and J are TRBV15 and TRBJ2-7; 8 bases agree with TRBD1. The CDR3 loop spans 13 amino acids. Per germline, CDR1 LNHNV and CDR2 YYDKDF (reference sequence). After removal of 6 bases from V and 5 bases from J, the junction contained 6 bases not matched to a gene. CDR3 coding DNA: TGTGCCACCAGTAGGGGACAGGTTCACGAGCAGTACTTC. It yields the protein CATSRGQVHEQYF. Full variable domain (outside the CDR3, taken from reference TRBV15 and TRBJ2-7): DAMVIQNPRYQVTQFGKPVTLSCSQTLNHNVMYWYQQKSSQAPKLLFHYYDKDFNNEADTPDNFQSRRPNTSFCFLDIRSPGLGDTAMYLCATSRGQVHEQYFGPGTRLTVT.

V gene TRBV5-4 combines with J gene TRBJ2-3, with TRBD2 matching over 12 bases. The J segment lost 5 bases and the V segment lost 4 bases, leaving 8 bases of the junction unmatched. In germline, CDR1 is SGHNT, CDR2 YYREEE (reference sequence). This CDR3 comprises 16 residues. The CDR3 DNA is TGTGCCAGCAGCATACGACTAGCGGGAGCAAAAGATACGCAGTATTTT. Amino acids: CASSIRLAGAKDTQYF. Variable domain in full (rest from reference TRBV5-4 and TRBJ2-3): ETGVTQSPTHLIKTRGQQVTLRCSSQSGHNTVSWYQQALGQGPQFIFQYYREEENGRGNFPPRFSGLQFPNYSSELNVNALELDDSALYLCASSIRLAGAKDTQYFGPGTRLTVL.